One and the same sample provided the 11 T cell receptor beta chains below, sequenced in a study of blood T cell repertoires in COVID-19. Here immunoSEQ multiplex PCR was the method, and the copy in TCRdb shows in-frame clones only, minus some. The profile shows about 200,000 clones, about 88% of them singletons. Sequenced sample: peripheral blood. The receptors were sampled from a man aged 18 to 29 with active or convalescent COVID-19.

This clone was counted once. The chain carries TRBV7-2 and TRBJ2-7; D is ambiguous. Germline V gives CDR1 SGHTA, CDR2 FQGNSA. This CDR3 region has 16 residues. Deletions cut 1 base from V and 2 bases from J, with 15 bases between. CDR3 bases: TGTGCCAGCAGCTTAGAGTTCATCGTAGCAACCTACGAGCAGTACTTC. Its protein product is CASSLEFIVATYEQYF.

This chain links TRBV6-5 with TRBJ1-5; 7 bases fit TRBD1. Losses at the gene ends were 9 bases for V and 4 bases for J; bases not matched to a gene: 9. Looked up from germline, CDR1 is MNHEY and CDR2 is SVGAGI. The CDR3 covers 14 residues. The CDR3 region has the DNA TGTGCCAGTAAAAGACAGGGTTGGAATCAGCCCCAGCATTTT. The encoded protein is CASKRQGWNQPQHF.

The J gene is TRBJ1-6, the V gene TRBV30, with 10 bases aligning to TRBD1. Germline CDR1 is GTSNPN and CDR2 is SVGIG (reference sequence). The CDR3 spans 13 residues. J gave up 12 bases and V 1 base, and 3 bases lay outside the gene matches. Here the CDR3 DNA reads TGTGCCTGGAGTGGGACAGGGGGGATACCCCTCCACTTT. Translating it yields CAWSGTGGIPLHF.

In this sample, this clone turned up once. The V gene is TRBV7-2, the J gene TRBJ2-7; a possible D gene is TRBD1 (6 bases). Trimming cost V 2 bases and J 0 bases, with 11 bases left between them. Germline-derived CDR1 and CDR2 are SGHTA and FQGNSA. The CDR3 contains 15 residues. The CDR3 DNA is TGTGCCAGCAGCTTATCGACAGGTAACTCCTACGAGCAGTACTTC. Amino acids: CASSLSTGNSYEQYF.

CDR3 nucleotide sequence: TGTGCCAGCAGCTTGGGTATGGGAGGAGGGGTAGAGACCCAGTACTTC. Translating gives CASSLGMGGGVETQYF. This rearrangement joins TRBV5-6 to TRBJ2-5; tentatively, D is TRBD2 (6 bases). The CDR3 is made up of 16 amino acids. The germline V gene encodes CDR1 SGHDT and CDR2 YYEEEE. The V and J ends lost 0 bases and 4 bases respectively, with 16 bases between them. Drawing the rest from reference TRBV5-6 and TRBJ2-5, the complete variable domain is DAGVTQSPTHLIKTRGQQVTLRCSPKSGHDTVSWYQQALGQGPQFIFQYYEEEERQRGNFPDRFSGHQFPNYSSELNVNALLLGDSALYLCASSLGMGGGVETQYFGPGTRLLVL.

The DNA of the CDR3 is TGTGCCAGCAGTGAGACTAGCCTGAACACCGGGGAGCTGTTTTTT. This translates into CASSETSLNTGELFF. The chain carries TRBV2 and TRBJ2-2, with 7 bases aligning to TRBD2. Germline-derived CDR1 and CDR2 are SNHLY and FYNNEI. This CDR3 has 15 amino acids. J lost 1 base, V lost 3 bases, and 2 bases had no gene match. Looking up the rest from reference TRBV2 and TRBJ2-2 gives the full variable domain: EPEVTQTPSHQVTQMGQEVILRCVPISNHLYFYWYRQILGQKVEFLVSFYNNEISEKSEIFDDQFSVERPDGSNFTLKIRSTKLEDSAMYFCASSETSLNTGELFFGEGSRLTVL.

The V call is TRBV4-1, the J call TRBJ2-3, with a weak D call TRBD2 (5 bases). This CDR3 contains 16 residues. The germline V and J ends were trimmed by 4 bases and 4 bases, with 18 bases remaining between them. Looked up from germline, CDR1 is MGHRA and CDR2 is YSYEKL. CDR3 amino acids: CASSPEEAFGPDTQYF. In DNA, the CDR3 is TGCGCCAGCAGCCCAGAGGAGGCCTTCGGCCCAGATACGCAGTATTTT.

This chain links TRBV19 with TRBJ2-2; D possibly corresponds to TRBD1 (5 bases). This CDR3 contains 17 residues. CDR1 is LNHDA, CDR2 SQIVND, per germline (reference sequence). Between the trimmed V and J ends, which lost 6 bases and 1 base, there was a span of 18 bases. CDR3 protein: CASRDRLDTKNTGELFF. CDR3 DNA: TGTGCCAGTAGAGACCGATTGGACACGAAGAACACCGGGGAGCTGTTTTTT.

The table lists this clone with a count of one. V usage is TRBV9 and J usage is TRBJ2-1, with 7 bases that match TRBD2. This CDR3 contains 14 residues. The V segment lost 7 bases and the J segment 3 bases; nucleotides outside the gene matches: 7. The germline gives CDR1 SGDLS, CDR2 YYNGEE. The CDR3 loop is CASGEGKVYNEQFF. The CDR3 bases are TGTGCCAGCGGGGAGGGGAAGGTCTACAATGAGCAGTTCTTC.

The chain links TRBV5-4 to TRBJ2-5; D may be TRBD1 (5 bases). CDR3 length: 13 amino acids. The germline CDR1 and CDR2 sequences are SGHNT and YYREEE (reference sequence). Trimming took 5 bases from V and 5 from J, leaving 13 bases between them. CDR3 in amino acids: CASRDQGWETQYF. CDR3 bases: TGTGCCAGCAGGGATCAGGGATGGGAGACCCAGTACTTC.

V and J are TRBV7-6 and TRBJ1-3; 7 bases match TRBD1. Germline CDR1 reads SGHVS; CDR2 reads FNYEAQ. V was clipped by 4 bases and J by 0 bases; unmatched bases: 9. This CDR3 is built from 17 residues. CDR3 sequence: CASSSLPGTASGNTIYF. The DNA of the CDR3 is TGTGCCAGCAGCTCACTACCCGGGACAGCCTCTGGAAACACCATATATTTT.